Included here is one T cell receptor (beta chain) sequence, with context. Its specific antigen is unknown. Base-call qualities are not available, and no considerably larger clone is one nucleotide away. This sample stems from a study of sequential checkpoint blockade in melanoma (dated by TCRdb to between 2017 and 2020). About the investigation overall: Patients were assigned by 1:1 randomization to either first-line nivolumab followed by ipilimumab (arm A) or ipilimumab followed by nivolumab (arm B). Maintenance nivolumab came after each of the two trial sequences. Summary of the overall study and its limitations: Larger, independent patient cohorts are needed to validate the response-prediction model that combines TCR metrics and mutation burden.

The immunoSEQ Assay was used to immunosequence TCRbeta CDR3 regions from genomic DNA. Genomic DNA was amplified by bias-controlled multiplex PCR before high-throughput sequencing. Regarding the original processing steps: To quantify the absolute abundance of each unique TCRbeta CDR3 region, the sequences were collapsed and filtered. Clonality, defined as 1 minus Pielou's evenness, was calculated using productive rearrangements only. A previously published method was used to identify clones whose frequencies were significantly greater in on-treatment samples than in baseline samples. TCRdb mirrors the immuneACCESS table, restricted to in-frame sequences. Some clones are absent from its copies; in checked studies, under half trace to an unresolved V gene, and the reason for the others is unknown. V, J and clone size were drawn from that table, and D and trimming were deduced from the DNA. For this sample there are some 11,000 clones; around 79% appear just once. The ten largest clones represent about 50% of the sample.

The treatment or condition label for this specimen denotes: randomized to nivolumab then ipilimumab (arm A) or the reverse (arm B). None of the patients in the trial had previously been given DNA-damaging chemotherapy. A FACS Aria II flow cytometer was used to sort live CD3+CD8+ cells that were negative for CD19 and CD56 from thawed PBMCs. The samples were obtained from melanoma patients enrolled in CheckMate 064, an open-label, randomized phase II trial testing sequential checkpoint blockade. Peripheral blood mononuclear cells were collected by leukapheresis, purified using Ficoll-Paque, and frozen in human serum containing about 10% DMSO. Immediately after sorting, the purity of sorted blood CD3+CD8+ cells was verified to be >98%, after which DNA was extracted. V drops 0 bases and J drops 2 bases, leaving 13 bases in between. The CDR3 numbers 16 residues from cysteine through phenylalanine. Only the CDR3 portion is preserved as DNA: 48 bases, with reading frame beginning at the first base. The germline V gene supplies CDR1 MNHNS and CDR2 SASEGT.

The sample in question was CD8+ T cells sorted from blood (inferred from file names), obtained from a patient given nivolumab and ipilimumab in sequence. The sequence joins TRBV6-1 to TRBJ1-1; too little of a D gene remains to name it. The receptor was isolated from a human donor with melanoma. The CDR3 in this case is CASSEAVMRPNTEAFF. Read as DNA, the sequence is TGTGCCAGCAGTGAAGCGGTTATGAGGCCCAACACTGAAGCTTTCTTT.